The 19 T cell receptor beta chains below come from one sample, sequenced in a study of a mutant IDH1 vaccine in newly diagnosed glioma. As for time point: week 35, safety follow-up. The investigators gave 300 ug of mutant IDH1 20-mer peptide in each vaccine dose, together with topical imiquimod. No antigen has been assigned to these receptors. Sequencing used immunoSEQ multiplex PCR; TCRdb keeps in-frame clones, though not all of them. This sample yields roughly 40,000 clones, of which roughly 80% are seen a single time; 5.1% belongs to the top ten. The sample here was PBMCs, taken from a glioma patient whose treatment included an IDH1 peptide vaccine. The receptors were sampled from a woman between 50 and 59 years old with glioma.

The chain recombines TRBV9 with TRBJ1-2; D gene ambiguous. The V end was cut by 4 bases, the J end by 0 bases, with 13 bases between. CDR1 and CDR2 (germline): SGDLS, YYNGEE. The CDR3 has 15 residues. The CDR3 is CASSPPGSSNYGYTF. The CDR3 coding sequence is TGTGCCAGCAGCCCTCCGGGCAGTTCTAACTATGGCTACACCTTC.

This sequence joins TRBV30 and TRBJ1-3; 7 nucleotides align to TRBD1. CDR3 length: 13 amino acids. V lost 2 bases to trimming and J lost 4 bases; unmatched junction nucleotides: 2. Germline CDR1 is GTSNPN and CDR2 is SVGIG (reference sequence). CDR3: CAWSKGQGNTIYF. CDR3 DNA sequence: TGTGCCTGGAGTAAGGGACAGGGAAACACCATATATTTT. Filled out from reference TRBV30 and TRBJ1-3, the complete variable domain reads SQTIHQWPATLVQPVGSPLSLECTVEGTSNPNLYWYRQAAGRGLQLLFYSVGIGQISSEVPQNLSASRPQDRQFILSSKKLLLSDSGFYLCAWSKGQGNTIYFGEGSWLTVV.

Remarks on this clone: This sample includes further DNA sequences coding for the same CDR3. Here the CDR3 DNA reads TGTGCCAGCAGCGTAGACGGGGCCAATCAGCCCCAGCATTTT. Protein product: CASSVDGANQPQHF. The chain couples TRBV9 to TRBJ1-5; tentatively, D is TRBD1 (5 bases). Germline loops: CDR1 SGDLS, CDR2 YYNGEE. The CDR3 length is 14 residues. Trimming stripped 0 bases from V and 3 bases from J, with 7 bases between.

As concerns this clone: A read error is possible here, since a much larger clone lies one base away. The genes are TRBV2 and TRBJ2-6; tentatively, D is TRBD1 (5 bases). The CDR3 contains 14 residues. Germline V gene lookup returns CDR1 SNHLY and CDR2 FYNNEI. Trimming pared 6 bases from V and 0 bases from J, leaving 6 bases between. The CDR3, as DNA: TGTGCCAGCAGCGACAGCTCTGGGGCCAACGTCCTGACTTTC. Translating it yields CASSDSSGANVLTF.

This chain links TRBV2 with TRBJ1-5; no firm D call. V lost 6 bases and J 9 bases, leaving 15 bases between the germline ends. Per germline, CDR1 SNHLY and CDR2 FYNNEI. This CDR3 is 13 amino acids long. The CDR3 nucleotides read TGTGCCAGCAGCCCGAAGGGTGCGTCGCCCCAGCATTTT. Its protein product is CASSPKGASPQHF.

This clone was recorded a few times. The V gene is TRBV18, the J gene TRBJ1-2, with a weak D call TRBD1 (5 bases). The CDR3 loop spans 14 amino acids. V was trimmed by 2 bases and J by 2 bases, leaving 9 bases between them. Germline values: CDR1 KGHSH, CDR2 LQKENI. CDR3 loop: CASSPEAGNYGYTF. CDR3 bases: TGTGCCAGCTCACCAGAAGCAGGGAACTATGGCTACACCTTC.

The J gene is TRBJ2-7, the V gene TRBV19; tentative D call: TRBD2 (6 bases). Per the germline V gene, CDR1 is LNHDA and CDR2 is SQIVND (reference sequence). Trimming removed 2 bases at V and 0 bases at J, with 14 bases between. This CDR3 region has 16 residues. The CDR3 region is CASSIKAEGRSYEQYF. The CDR3 nucleotides read TGTGCCAGTAGTATAAAGGCGGAGGGGCGCTCCTACGAGCAGTACTTC.

V and J are TRBV4-1 and TRBJ1-1; D might be TRBD1 (6 bases). The CDR3 consists of 13 residues. Trimming shortened V by 1 base and J by 5 bases, and 8 bases separated the two germline ends. The germline V gene encodes CDR1 MGHRA and CDR2 YSYEKL. CDR3 loop: CASSQVGGTEAFF. CDR3 in DNA: TGCGCCAGCAGCCAAGTAGGGGGGACTGAAGCTTTCTTT.

The V gene is TRBV5-6, the J gene TRBJ2-1; 9 bases align to TRBD2. Losses at the gene ends were 1 base for V and 2 bases for J; bases not matched to a gene: 7. The CDR3 covers 17 residues. Germline V gene data show CDR1 as SGHDT and CDR2 as YYEEEE. The DNA of the CDR3 is TGTGCCAGCAGCTTGTATGGCGGGGGGGGGACCTACAATGAGCAGTTCTTC. It yields the protein CASSLYGGGGTYNEQFF.

The chain uses TRBV5-1 and TRBJ1-5; TRBD1 agrees at 9 bases. Germline assignment: CDR1 SGHRS and CDR2 YFSETQ. The CDR3 is 15 residues long. J gave up 1 base and V 4 bases, and 3 bases lay outside the gene matches. CDR3 amino acids: CASSRTGDSNQPQHF. Here the CDR3 DNA reads TGCGCCAGCAGCCGGACAGGGGACAGCAATCAGCCCCAGCATTTT.

The CDR3 spells CASSLKAGEQFF. CDR3 DNA sequence: TGTGCCAGCAGCCTTAAGGCAGGTGAGCAGTTCTTC. The genes are TRBV7-9 and TRBJ2-1; D uncertain. CDR3 length: 12 amino acids. V was trimmed by 5 bases and J by 9 bases, leaving 11 bases between them. Germline V lookup: CDR1 SEHNR, CDR2 FQNEAQ (reference sequence).

In regard to this clone: This is likely a read error, given that the CDR3 carries no conserved phenylalanine or tryptophan at its end. The limits of the CDR3 on the DNA are not certain, so only TCRdb's listed CDR3 is given. The rearrangement links TRBV9 to TRBJ1-4; TRBD1 is the table's D call and was not checked against the DNA. The CDR3 is made up of 11 amino acids, end residues included. Germline V CDR1 and CDR2: SGDLS, YYNGEE. This CDR3 reads CASSARGRQGS.

The chain uses TRBV6-5 and TRBJ1-1, with TRBD1 matching 7 bases. The germline V gene encodes CDR1 MNHEY and CDR2 SVGAGI. The CDR3 consists of 15 residues. With V trimmed by 6 bases and J by 3 bases, 10 bases remained unmatched. The CDR3 spells CASRKPGQRDTEAFF. CDR3 DNA: TGTGCCAGCAGGAAGCCGGGACAGAGGGACACTGAAGCTTTCTTT.

For the CDR3, the DNA is TGTGCCACCAGCAGAGACAGGGGCTACGAGCAGTACTTC. Its translation: CATSRDRGYEQYF. The chain combines TRBV15 with TRBJ2-7, with D possibly being TRBD1 (6 bases). The V end was cut by 0 bases, the J end by 3 bases, with 6 bases between. There are 13 residues in the CDR3. Germline V CDR1 and CDR2: LNHNV, YYDKDF (reference sequence).

The chain links TRBV7-2 to TRBJ1-1, with D hard to call. The germline V and J ends were trimmed by 3 bases and 3 bases, with 11 bases remaining between them. The CDR3 length is 14 residues. The germline V gene encodes CDR1 SGHTA and CDR2 FQGNSA. The CDR3 nucleotides read TGTGCCAGCAGCTTTCGGGTCAGTTACACTGAAGCTTTCTTT. This translates into CASSFRVSYTEAFF.

This clone has a single count. The J gene is TRBJ2-2, the V gene TRBV6-1, with D perhaps matching TRBD2 (6 bases). The V end was cut by 4 bases, the J end by 6 bases, with 21 bases between. There are 17 residues in the CDR3. The germline gives CDR1 MNHNS, CDR2 SASEGT. The CDR3 loop reads CASSGVGGAMVPGELFF. The CDR3 DNA sequence: TGTGCCAGCAGTGGGGTAGGAGGGGCGATGGTTCCCGGGGAGCTGTTTTTT.

The chain employs TRBV30 and TRBJ1-3; no clear D gene. The CDR3 length is 16 residues. The V end was cut by 4 bases, the J end by 4 bases, with 20 bases between. Germline CDR1 GTSNPN, CDR2 SVGIG (reference sequence). This chain's CDR3 is CAWTRTVPVQGNTIYF. The CDR3 region has the DNA TGTGCCTGGACCCGGACTGTACCGGTCCAAGGAAACACCATATATTTT.

The CDR3 coding sequence is TGTGCCAGCACCCATGGGGGGGGCCGCCAACATGAGCAGTTCTTC. This translates into CASTHGGGRQHEQFF. This chain joins TRBV6-5 and TRBJ2-1, with D possibly TRBD2 on 7 matching bases. The germline V and J ends were trimmed by 7 bases and 8 bases, with 21 bases remaining between them. The CDR3 covers 15 residues. Germline V gene data show CDR1 as MNHEY and CDR2 as SVGAGI.

The CDR3 protein is CASRREVGQRGTEAFF. Written as DNA, the CDR3 is TGTGCCAGCAGGCGAGAGGTCGGGCAAAGGGGCACTGAAGCTTTCTTT. This rearrangement joins TRBV7-2 to TRBJ1-1; maybe TRBD1 (5 bases). The CDR3 is made up of 16 amino acids. Germline CDR1 is SGHTA and CDR2 is FQGNSA. V was clipped by 6 bases and J by 4 bases, with 21 bases between them.